Detailed here is one T cell receptor beta chain. Its specific antigen is unknown. The input lacks base qualities; no much larger clone sits a single base away. The data stem from a study of blood T cell repertoires in COVID-19 (dated by TCRdb to 2020 to 2021). For context, the study as a whole: The collaborator samples originated in the United States, Italy and Spain and spanned the acute and convalescent phases of COVID-19. The material from the prospective study consisted of cDNA or gDNA derived from T cells, B-cell-depleted T cells, or PBMCs. The dataset comprised deeply sampled blood TCRbeta repertoires from subjects exposed to, actively infected with, or recovered from COVID-19. A freely available public database, intended as a resource for researchers studying the immune response to SARS-CoV-2, is where the repertoires were released. The samples were drawn from two sources: the first 160 participants of the ongoing ImmuneRACE study, and 1,000 to 1,500 subjects contributed by 6 global collaborators. The sample metadata nearly always contained a de-identified subject ID, COVID-19 status, age in years and sex. Where available, HLA class I and class II types were taken from metadata supplied by the sample provider and were not determined by assay-based typing.

TCRbeta CDR3 regions were amplified from genomic DNA by means of the immunoSEQ Assay, a bias-controlled multiplex PCR. As for the original processing: Nucleated cell counts per sample were estimated from amplification of reference gene primers within the assay. To quantify the absolute abundance of each unique TCRbeta CDR3 rearrangement, sequence reads were collapsed and filtered. Productive Simpson clonality was computed per sample as the square root of Simpson's diversity index over productive rearrangements. The table was pulled from immuneACCESS by TCRdb, which kept in-frame rearrangements only. Such tables lose some clones; where checked, under half of the loss comes from unresolved V genes, and the rest has no known cause. V, J and clone size were drawn from that table, and D and trimming were deduced from the DNA. The sample contains some 47,000 clones, approximately 85% of them found a single time. Approximately 2.1% of the sample is held by the ten biggest clonotypes.

Each collaborating institution followed its own protocols to collect whole blood in K2EDTA tubes. For TCRbeta analysis, collaborators shipped samples as frozen whole blood, isolated PBMCs, or DNA extracted from either of those sample types. From a lookup of the germline V gene, CDR1 and CDR2 are SQVTM and ANQGSEA. Germline trimming: 7 bases from V, 4 bases from J; junction bases outside gene matches: 10. Its CDR3 holds 13 amino acids, cysteine through phenylalanine. Only CDR3 DNA is held: 39 bases, read in frame from base 1. Study-wide conclusions, independent of this receptor: The amount of clinical and demographic metadata varied by source and participant and was provided uncurated.

The sample consisted of peripheral blood. This TCR came from an older woman with acute or convalescent COVID-19. The chain joins TRBV29-1 to TRBJ2-7, with 7 central nucleotides matching TRBD2. The DNA sequence is as follows: TGCAGCGCGAAAGCGGGAAGCCAATACGAGCAGTACTTC. This yields the protein CSAKAGSQYEQYF.